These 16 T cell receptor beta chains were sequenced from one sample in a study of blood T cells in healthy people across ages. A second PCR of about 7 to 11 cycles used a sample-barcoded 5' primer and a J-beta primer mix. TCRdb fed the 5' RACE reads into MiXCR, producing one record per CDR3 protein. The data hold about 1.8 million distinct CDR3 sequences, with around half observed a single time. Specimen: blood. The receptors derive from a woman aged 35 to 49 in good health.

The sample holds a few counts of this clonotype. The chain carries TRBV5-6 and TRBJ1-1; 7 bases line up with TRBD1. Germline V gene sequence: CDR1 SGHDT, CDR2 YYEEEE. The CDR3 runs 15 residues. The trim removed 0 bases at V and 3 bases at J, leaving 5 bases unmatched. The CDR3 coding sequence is TGTGCCAGCAGCTTGGTGGGACAGACCTACACTGAAGCTTTCTTT. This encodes CASSLVGQTYTEAFF.

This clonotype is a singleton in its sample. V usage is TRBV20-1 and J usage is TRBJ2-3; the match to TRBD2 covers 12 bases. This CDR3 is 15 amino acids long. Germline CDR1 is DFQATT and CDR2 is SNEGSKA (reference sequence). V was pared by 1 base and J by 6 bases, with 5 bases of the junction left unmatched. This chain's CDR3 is CSARVTSGGYDTQYF. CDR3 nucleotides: TGCAGTGCTAGAGTTACTAGCGGGGGGTATGATACGCAGTATTTT.

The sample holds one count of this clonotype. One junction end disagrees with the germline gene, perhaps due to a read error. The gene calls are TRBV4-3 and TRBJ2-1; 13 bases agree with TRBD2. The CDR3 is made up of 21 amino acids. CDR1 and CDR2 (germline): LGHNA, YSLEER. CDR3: CANSQGSRTSGGPGAYNEQFF. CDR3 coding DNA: TGCGCCAACAGCCAGGGGTCCCGGACTAGCGGGGGCCCGGGGGCCTACAATGAGCAGTTCTTC.

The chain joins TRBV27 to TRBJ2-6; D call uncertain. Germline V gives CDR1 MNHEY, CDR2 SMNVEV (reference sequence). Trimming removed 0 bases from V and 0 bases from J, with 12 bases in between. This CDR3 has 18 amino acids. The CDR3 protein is CASSLSTVSPSGANVLTF. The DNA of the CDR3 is TGTGCCAGCAGTTTATCCACAGTGTCGCCCTCTGGGGCCAACGTCCTGACTTTC.

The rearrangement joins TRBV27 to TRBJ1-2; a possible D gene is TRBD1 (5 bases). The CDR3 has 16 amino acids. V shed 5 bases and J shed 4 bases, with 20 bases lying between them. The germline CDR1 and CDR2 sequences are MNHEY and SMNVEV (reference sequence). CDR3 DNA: TGTGCCAGCAGTCCGACGAAGGGCCGGGACTCCTATGGCTACACCTTC. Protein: CASSPTKGRDSYGYTF.

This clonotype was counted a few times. This CDR3 is CASSNPVGGSSYNSPLHF. The CDR3 DNA sequence: TGTGCCAGCAGCAACCCGGTGGGAGGGAGCTCCTATAATTCACCCCTCCACTTT. The chain joins TRBV7-9 to TRBJ1-6; D remains unclear. The germline CDR1 and CDR2 sequences are SEHNR and FQNEAQ (reference sequence). Trimming took off 5 bases at V and 0 bases at J, with 17 bases between the two ends. CDR3 length equals 18 residues.

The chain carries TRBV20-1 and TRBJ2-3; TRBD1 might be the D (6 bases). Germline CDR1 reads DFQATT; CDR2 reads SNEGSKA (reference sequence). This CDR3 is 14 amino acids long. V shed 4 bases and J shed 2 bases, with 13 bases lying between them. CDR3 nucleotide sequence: TGCAGTGCTATAAGTCAGGGGTACACAGATACGCAGTATTTT. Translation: CSAISQGYTDTQYF.

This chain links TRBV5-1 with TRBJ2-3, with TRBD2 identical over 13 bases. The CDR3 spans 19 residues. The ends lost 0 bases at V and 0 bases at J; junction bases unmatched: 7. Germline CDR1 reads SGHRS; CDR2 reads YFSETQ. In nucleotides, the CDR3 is TGCGCCAGCAGCTTGGCGACTAGCGGGGGGACCCCAAGCACAGATACGCAGTATTTT. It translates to CASSLATSGGTPSTDTQYF.

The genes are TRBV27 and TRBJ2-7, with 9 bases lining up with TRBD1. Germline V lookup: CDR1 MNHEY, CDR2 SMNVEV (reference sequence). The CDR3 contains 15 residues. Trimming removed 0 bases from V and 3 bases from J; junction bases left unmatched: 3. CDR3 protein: CASSLSGQGIYEQYF. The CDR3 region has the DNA TGTGCCAGCAGTTTATCGGGACAGGGTATCTACGAGCAGTACTTC.

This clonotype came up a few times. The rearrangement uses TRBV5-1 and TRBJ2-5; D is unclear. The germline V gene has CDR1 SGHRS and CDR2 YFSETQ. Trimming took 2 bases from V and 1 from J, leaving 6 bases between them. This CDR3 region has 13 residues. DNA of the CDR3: TGCGCCAGCAGCTTTATGCTCCAAGAGACCCAGTACTTC. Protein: CASSFMLQETQYF.

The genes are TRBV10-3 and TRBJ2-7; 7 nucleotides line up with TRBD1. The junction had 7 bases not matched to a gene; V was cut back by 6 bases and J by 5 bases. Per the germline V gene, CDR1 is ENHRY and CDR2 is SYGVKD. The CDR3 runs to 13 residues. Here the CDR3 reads CAIRGTDLDEQYF. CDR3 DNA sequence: TGTGCCATCAGGGGGACAGATCTCGACGAGCAGTACTTC.

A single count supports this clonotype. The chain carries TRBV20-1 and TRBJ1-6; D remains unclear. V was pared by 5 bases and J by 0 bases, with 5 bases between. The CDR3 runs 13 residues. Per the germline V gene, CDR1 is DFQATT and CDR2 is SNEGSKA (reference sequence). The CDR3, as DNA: TGCAGTGCTCCGGACTCCTATAATTCACCCCTCCACTTT. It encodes CSAPDSYNSPLHF.

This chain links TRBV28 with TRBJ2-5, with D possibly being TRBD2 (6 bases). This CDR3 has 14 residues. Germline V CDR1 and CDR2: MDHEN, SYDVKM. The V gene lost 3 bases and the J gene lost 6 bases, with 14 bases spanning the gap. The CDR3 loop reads CASSFRGTGQTQYF. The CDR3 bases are TGTGCCAGCAGTTTTCGCGGGACGGGACAGACCCAGTACTTC.

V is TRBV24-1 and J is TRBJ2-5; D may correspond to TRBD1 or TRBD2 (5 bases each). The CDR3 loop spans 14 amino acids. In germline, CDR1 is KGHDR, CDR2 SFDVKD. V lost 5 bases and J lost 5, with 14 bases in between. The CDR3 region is CATSAPGTGETQYF. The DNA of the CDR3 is TGTGCCACCAGTGCCCCCGGGACGGGGGAGACCCAGTACTTC.

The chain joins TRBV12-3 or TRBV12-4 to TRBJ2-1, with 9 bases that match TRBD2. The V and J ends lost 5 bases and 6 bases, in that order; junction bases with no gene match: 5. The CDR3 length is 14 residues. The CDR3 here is CASSPGLAANEQFF. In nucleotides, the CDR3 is TGTGCCAGCAGTCCGGGACTAGCCGCCAATGAGCAGTTCTTC.

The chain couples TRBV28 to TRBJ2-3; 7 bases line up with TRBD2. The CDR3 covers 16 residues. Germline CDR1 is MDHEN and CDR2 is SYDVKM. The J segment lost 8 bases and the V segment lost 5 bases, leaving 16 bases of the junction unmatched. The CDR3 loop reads CASSPRDYKRPTTQYF. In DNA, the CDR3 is TGTGCCAGCAGTCCCCGGGACTACAAGAGGCCTACTACGCAGTATTTT.